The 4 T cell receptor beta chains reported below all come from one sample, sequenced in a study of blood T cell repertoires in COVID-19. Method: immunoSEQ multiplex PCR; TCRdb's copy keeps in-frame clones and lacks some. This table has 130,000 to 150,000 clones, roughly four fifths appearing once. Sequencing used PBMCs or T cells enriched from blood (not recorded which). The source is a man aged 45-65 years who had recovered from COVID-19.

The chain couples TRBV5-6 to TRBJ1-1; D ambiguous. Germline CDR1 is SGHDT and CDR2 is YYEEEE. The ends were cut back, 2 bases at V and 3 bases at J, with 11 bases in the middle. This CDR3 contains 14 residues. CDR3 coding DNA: TGTGCCAGCAGCTTTTTTAACATTGACACTGAAGCTTTCTTT. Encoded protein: CASSFFNIDTEAFF.

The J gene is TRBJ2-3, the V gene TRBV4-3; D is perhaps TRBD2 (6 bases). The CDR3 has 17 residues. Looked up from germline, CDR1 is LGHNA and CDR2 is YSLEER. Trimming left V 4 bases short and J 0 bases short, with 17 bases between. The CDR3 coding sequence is TGCGCCAGCAGCCCCTATGGTAGCGGATCTAGCACAGATACGCAGTATTTT. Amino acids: CASSPYGSGSSTDTQYF.

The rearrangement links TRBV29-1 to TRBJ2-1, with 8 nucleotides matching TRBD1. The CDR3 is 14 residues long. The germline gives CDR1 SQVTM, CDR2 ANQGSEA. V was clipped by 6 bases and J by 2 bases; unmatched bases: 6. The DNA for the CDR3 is TGCAGCGTCCAGGGGGCTAGGGCCTACAATGAGCAGTTCTTC. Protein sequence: CSVQGARAYNEQFF.

This chain's CDR3 is CASSWGGPSYEQYF. The DNA for the CDR3 is TGTGCCAGCAGCTGGGGCGGACCCAGCTACGAGCAGTACTTC. J is TRBJ2-7 and V is TRBV5-4; tentative D call: TRBD1 (5 bases). Germline CDR1 and CDR2: SGHNT and YYREEE (reference sequence). Deletions cut 3 bases from V and 3 bases from J, with 13 bases between. This CDR3 region has 14 residues.